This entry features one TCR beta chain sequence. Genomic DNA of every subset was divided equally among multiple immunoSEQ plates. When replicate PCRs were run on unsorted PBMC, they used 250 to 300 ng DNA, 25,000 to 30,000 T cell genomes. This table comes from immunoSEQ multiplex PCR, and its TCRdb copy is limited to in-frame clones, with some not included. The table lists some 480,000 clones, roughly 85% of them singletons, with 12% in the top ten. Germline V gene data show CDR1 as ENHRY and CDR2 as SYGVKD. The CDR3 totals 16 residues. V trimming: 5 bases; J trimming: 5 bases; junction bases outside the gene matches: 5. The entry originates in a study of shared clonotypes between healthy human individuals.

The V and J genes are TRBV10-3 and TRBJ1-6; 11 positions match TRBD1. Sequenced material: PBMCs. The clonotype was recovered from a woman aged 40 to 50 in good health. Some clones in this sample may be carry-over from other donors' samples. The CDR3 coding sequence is TGTGCCATCAGTCGAGGACAGGGGGCAAATAATTCACCCCTCCACTTT. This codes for CAISRGQGANNSPLHF.